At least ten counts were recorded for the clone carrying this TCR beta chain. CD8+CD57+ cell expansion had been shown by flow cytometry in patients chosen for sequencing. Every patient had severe acquired aplastic anemia. The sample comes from a study of CD8+CD57+ T cells in acquired aplastic anemia. Study details: Sorted CD4+ plus CD8+ cells gave DNA averaging about 3 ug.

Investigators profiled TCR beta VDJ and CDR3 from genomic DNA template. Each CDR3 protein gets one entry after TCRdb re-called the reads with MiXCR. The sample lists 160,000 or so distinct CDR3 sequences; roughly 48% were seen once. This TCR was recovered from a human donor with aplastic anemia. Material: sorted CD4+, CD8+, or CD8+CD57+ T cells (not recorded which) from PBMCs.

This chain's CDR3 is CASSEDGASGANVLTF. The CDR3 DNA follows: TGTGCCAGCAGTGAAGATGGGGCATCTGGGGCCAACGTCCTGACTTTC. The genes are TRBV2 and TRBJ2-6; perhaps TRBD1 as D (5 bases). The CDR3 loop spans 16 amino acids. V lost 1 base and J 1 base, leaving 8 bases between the germline ends. Germline CDR1 is SNHLY and CDR2 is FYNNEI.